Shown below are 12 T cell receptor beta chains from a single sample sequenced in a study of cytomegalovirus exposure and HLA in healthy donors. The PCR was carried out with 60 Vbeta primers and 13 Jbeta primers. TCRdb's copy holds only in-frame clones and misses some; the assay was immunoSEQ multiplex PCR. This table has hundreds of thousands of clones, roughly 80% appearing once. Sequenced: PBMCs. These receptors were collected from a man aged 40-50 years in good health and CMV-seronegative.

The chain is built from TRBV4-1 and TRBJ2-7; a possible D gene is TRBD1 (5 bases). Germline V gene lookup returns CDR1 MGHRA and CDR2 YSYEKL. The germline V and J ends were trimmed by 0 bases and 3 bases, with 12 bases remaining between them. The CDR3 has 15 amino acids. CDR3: CASSQDGAGRYEQYF. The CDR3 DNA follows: TGCGCCAGCAGCCAAGATGGGGCAGGGCGCTACGAGCAGTACTTC.

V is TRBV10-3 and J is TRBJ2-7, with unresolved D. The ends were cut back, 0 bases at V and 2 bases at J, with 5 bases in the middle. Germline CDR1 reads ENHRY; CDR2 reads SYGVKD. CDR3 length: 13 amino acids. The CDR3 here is CAISESGTYEQYF. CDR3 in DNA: TGTGCCATCAGTGAGTCCGGTACCTACGAGCAGTACTTC.

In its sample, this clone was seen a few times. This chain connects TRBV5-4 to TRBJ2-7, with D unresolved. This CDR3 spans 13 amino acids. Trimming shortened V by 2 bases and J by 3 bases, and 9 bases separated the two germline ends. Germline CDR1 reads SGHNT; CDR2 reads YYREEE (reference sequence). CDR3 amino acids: CASSFGSSYEQYF. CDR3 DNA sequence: TGTGCCAGCAGCTTCGGGTCCAGCTACGAGCAGTACTTC.

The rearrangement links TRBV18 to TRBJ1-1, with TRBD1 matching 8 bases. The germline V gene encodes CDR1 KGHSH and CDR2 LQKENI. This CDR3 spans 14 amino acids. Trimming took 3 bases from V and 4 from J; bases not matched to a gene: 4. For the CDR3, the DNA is TGTGCCAGCTCACCCCGGGACAGGTCCACTGAAGCTTTCTTT. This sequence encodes CASSPRDRSTEAFF.

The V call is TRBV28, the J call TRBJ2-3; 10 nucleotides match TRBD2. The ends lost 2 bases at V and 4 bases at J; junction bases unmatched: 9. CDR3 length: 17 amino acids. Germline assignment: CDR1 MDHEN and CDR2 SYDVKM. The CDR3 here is CASSLPRSGRVADTQYF. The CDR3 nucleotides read TGTGCCAGCAGTTTACCTCGGAGCGGGAGGGTCGCAGATACGCAGTATTTT.

CDR3 loop: CASSSGTGYYWAFF. DNA of the CDR3: TGTGCCAGCAGTTCCGGGACAGGGTATTATTGGGCTTTCTTT. This rearrangement joins TRBV6-5 to TRBJ1-1, with 9 bases fitting TRBD1. The CDR3 is 14 amino acids. Germline lookup yields CDR1 MNHEY and CDR2 SVGAGI. The trim removed 4 bases at V and 11 bases at J, leaving 11 bases unmatched.

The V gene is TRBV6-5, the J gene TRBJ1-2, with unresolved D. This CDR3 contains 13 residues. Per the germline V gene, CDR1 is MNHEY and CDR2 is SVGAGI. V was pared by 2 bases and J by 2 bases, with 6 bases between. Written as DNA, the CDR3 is TGTGCCAGCAGTTACGGGGAGAACTATGGCTACACCTTC. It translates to CASSYGENYGYTF.

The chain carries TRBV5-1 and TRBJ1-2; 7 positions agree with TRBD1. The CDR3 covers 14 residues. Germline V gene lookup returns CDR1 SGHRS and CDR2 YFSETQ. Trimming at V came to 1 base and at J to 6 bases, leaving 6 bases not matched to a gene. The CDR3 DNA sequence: TGCGCCAGCAGCTTGTCCAGGGGGAATAATGGCTACACCTTC. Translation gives CASSLSRGNNGYTF. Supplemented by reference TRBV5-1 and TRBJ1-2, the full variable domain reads KAGVTQTPRYLIKTRGQQVTLSCSPISGHRSVSWYQQTPGQGLQFLFEYFSETQRNKGNFPGRFSGRQFSNSRSEMNVSTLELGDSALYLCASSLSRGNNGYTFGSGTRLTVV.

This chain's CDR3 is CASSFWSSYEQYF. The CDR3 nucleotides are TGTGCCAGCAGCTTTTGGAGCTCCTACGAGCAGTACTTC. The V call is TRBV5-4, the J call TRBJ2-7; D is undetermined. In germline, CDR1 is SGHNT, CDR2 YYREEE (reference sequence). Trimming pared 2 bases from V and 0 bases from J, leaving 6 bases between. The CDR3 extends over 13 amino acids.

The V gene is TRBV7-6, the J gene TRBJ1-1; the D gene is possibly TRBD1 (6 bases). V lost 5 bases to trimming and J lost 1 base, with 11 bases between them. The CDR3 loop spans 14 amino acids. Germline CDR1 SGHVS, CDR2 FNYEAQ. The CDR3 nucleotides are TGTGCCAGCAGCCCAATGACAGGGAACACTGAAGCTTTCTTT. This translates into CASSPMTGNTEAFF.

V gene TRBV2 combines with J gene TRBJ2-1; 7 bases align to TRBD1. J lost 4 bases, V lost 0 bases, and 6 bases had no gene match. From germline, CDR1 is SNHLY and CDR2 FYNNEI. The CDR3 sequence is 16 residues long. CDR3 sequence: CASSEAKGQLYNEQFF. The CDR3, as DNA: TGTGCCAGCAGTGAAGCTAAGGGACAGTTGTACAATGAGCAGTTCTTC.

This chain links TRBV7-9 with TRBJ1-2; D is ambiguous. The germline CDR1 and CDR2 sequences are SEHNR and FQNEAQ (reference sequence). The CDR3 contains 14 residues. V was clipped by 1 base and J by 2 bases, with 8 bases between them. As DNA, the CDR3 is TGTGCCAGCAGCTTAGATGTCGTAAACTATGGCTACACCTTC. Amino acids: CASSLDVVNYGYTF.